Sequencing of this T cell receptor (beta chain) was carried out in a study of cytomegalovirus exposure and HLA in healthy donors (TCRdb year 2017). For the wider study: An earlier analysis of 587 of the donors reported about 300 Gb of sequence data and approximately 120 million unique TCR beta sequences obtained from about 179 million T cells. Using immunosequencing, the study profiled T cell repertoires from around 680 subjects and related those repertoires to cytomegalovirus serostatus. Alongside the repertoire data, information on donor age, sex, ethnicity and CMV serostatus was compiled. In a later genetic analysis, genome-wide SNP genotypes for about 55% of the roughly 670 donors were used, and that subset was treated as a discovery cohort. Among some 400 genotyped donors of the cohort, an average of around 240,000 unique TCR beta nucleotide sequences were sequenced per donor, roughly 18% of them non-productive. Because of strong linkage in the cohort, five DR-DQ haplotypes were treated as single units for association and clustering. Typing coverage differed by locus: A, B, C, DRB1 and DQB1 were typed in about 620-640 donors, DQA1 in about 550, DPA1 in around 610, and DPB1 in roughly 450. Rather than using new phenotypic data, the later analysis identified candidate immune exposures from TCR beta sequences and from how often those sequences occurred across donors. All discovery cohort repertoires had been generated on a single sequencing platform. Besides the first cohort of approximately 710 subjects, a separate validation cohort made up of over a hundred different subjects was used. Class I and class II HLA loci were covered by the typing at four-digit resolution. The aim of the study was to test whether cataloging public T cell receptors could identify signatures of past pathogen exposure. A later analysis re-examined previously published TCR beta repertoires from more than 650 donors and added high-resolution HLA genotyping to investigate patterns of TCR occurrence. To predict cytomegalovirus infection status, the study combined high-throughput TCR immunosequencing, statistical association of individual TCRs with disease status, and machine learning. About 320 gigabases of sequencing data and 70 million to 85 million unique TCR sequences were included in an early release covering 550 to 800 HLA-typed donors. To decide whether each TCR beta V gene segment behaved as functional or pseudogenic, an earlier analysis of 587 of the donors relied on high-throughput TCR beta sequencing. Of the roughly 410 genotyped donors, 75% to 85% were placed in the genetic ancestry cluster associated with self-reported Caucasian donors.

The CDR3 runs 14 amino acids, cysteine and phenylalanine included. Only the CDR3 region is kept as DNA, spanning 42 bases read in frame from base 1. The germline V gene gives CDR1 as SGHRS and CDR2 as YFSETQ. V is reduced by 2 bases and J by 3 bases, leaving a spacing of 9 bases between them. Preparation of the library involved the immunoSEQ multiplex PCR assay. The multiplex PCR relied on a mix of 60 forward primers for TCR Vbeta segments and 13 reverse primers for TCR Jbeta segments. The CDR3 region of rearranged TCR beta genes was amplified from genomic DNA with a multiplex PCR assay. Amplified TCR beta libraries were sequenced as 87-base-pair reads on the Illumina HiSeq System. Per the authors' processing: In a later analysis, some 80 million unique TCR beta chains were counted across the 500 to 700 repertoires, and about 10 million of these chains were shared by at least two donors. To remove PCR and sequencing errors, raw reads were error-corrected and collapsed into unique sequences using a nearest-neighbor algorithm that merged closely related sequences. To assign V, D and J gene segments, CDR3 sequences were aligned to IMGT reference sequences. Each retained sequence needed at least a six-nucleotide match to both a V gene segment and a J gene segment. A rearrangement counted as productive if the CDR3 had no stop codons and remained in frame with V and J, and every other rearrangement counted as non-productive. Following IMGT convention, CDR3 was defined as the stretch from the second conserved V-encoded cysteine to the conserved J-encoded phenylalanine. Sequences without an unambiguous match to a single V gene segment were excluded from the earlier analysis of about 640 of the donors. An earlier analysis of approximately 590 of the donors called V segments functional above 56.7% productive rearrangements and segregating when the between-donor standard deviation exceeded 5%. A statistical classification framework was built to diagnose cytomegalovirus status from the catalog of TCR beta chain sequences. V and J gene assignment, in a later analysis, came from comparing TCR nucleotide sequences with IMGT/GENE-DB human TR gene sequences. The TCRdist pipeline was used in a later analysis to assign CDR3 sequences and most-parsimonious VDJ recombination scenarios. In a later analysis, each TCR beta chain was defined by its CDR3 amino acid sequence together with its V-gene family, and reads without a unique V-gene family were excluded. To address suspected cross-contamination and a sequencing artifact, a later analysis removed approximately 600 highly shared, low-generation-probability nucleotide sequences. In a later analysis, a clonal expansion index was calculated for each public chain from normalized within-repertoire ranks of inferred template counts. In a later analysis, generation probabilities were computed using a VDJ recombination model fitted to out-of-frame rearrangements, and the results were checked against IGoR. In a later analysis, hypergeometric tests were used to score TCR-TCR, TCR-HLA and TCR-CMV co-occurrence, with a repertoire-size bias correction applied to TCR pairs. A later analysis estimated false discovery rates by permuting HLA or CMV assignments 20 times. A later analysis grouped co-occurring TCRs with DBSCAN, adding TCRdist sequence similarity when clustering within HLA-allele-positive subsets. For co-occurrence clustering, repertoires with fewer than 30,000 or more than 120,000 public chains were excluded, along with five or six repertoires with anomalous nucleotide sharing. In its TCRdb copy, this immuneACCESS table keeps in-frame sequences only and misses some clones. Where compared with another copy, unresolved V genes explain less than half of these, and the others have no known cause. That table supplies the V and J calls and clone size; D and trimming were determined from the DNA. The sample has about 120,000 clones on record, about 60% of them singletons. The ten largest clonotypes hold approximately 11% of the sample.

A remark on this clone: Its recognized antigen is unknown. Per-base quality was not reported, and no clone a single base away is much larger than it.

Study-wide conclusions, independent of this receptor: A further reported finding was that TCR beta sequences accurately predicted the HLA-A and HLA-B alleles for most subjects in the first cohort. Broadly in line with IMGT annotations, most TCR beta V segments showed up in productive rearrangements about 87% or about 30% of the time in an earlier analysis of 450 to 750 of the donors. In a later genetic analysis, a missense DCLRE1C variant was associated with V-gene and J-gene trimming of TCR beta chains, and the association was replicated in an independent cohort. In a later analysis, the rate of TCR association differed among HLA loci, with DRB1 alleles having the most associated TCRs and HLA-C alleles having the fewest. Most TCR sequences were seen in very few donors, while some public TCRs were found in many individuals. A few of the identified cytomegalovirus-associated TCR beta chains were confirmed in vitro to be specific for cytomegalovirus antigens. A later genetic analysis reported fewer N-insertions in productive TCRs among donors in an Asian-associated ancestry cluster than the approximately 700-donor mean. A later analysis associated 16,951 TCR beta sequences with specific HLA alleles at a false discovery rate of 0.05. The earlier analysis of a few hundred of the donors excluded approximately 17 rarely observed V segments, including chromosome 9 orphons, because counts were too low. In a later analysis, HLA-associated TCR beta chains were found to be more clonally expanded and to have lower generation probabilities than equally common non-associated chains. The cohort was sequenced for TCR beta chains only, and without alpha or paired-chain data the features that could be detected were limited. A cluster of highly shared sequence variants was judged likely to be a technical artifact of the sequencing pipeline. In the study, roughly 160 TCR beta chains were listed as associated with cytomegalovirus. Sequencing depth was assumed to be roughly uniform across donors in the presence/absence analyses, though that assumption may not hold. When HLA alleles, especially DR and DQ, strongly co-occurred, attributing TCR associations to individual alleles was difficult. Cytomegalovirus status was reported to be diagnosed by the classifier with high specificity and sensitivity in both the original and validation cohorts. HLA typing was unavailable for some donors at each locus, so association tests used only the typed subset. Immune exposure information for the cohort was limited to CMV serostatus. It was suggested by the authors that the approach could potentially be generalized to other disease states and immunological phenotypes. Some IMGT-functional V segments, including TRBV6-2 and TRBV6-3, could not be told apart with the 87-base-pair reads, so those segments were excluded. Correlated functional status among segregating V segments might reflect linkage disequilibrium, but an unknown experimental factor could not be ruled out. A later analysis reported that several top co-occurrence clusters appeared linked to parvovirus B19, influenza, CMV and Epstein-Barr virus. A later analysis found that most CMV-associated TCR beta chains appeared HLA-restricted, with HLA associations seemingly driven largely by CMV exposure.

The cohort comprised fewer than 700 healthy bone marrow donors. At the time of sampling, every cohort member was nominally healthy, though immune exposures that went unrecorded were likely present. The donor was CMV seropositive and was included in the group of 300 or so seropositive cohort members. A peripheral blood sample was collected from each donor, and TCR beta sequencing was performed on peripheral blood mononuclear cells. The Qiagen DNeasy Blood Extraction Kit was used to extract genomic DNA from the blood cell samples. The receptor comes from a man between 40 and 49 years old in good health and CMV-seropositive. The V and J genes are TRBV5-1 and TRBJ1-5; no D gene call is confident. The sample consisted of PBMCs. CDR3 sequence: CASSLSGFNQPQHF. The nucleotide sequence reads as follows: TGCGCCAGCAGCTTATCGGGATTCAATCAGCCCCAGCATTTT.